The sequence of this T cell receptor (beta chain) was determined in a study of CD8 T cells in ankylosing spondylitis. Study conclusions and caveats: Significant enrichment of disease-linked clones was reportedly seen in matched ankylosing spondylitis synovial fluid. Characteristic, it appeared, of ankylosing spondylitis blood was a TCR beta motif of several highly homologous variants.

CDR1 is MNHEY and CDR2 is SVGAGI in the germline V gene. Trimming cost V 4 bases and J 6 bases, with 19 bases left between them. The CDR3 is 16 residues long. By quantitative 5'-RACE with molecular barcodes, the TCR beta libraries were made. TCRdb passed the 5' RACE reads through MiXCR, listing each CDR3 protein once. The data contain a few hundred thousand distinct CDR3 sequences, about 13% of them singletons. About this clonotype itself: Its antigen is unknown.

This clonotype was obtained from a male donor with ankylosing spondylitis. The chain joins TRBV6-5 to TRBJ2-1; TRBD1 is a possible D gene (6 bases). Sequences were obtained from blood, either unsorted or a sorted T cell fraction (not recorded which). CDR3 nucleotide sequence: TGTGCCAGCAGTTCAAGTCCAAGGGGGTACCTCAATGAGCAGTTCTTC. It encodes CASSSSPRGYLNEQFF.